One and the same sample provided the 10 T cell receptor beta chains below, sequenced in a study of metastatic and nonmetastatic thyroid tumors. TCRdb re-clonotyped the PCR reads through MiXCR. The sample comprises roughly 13,000 clones, more than 25% of which are singletons, and around 21% rests with the top ten. None of the patients had undergone any treatment ahead of thyroid surgery. What was sequenced was tumor tissue. All receptors come from a female donor with papillary thyroid cancer or a benign thyroid nodule (not recorded which). Some clones in this sample may be carry-over from other donors' samples.

By sample share, this clone is medium-sized. The rearrangement uses TRBV9 and TRBJ1-6; D not certain. V shed 4 bases and J shed 9 bases, with 17 bases lying between them. The V gene's germline CDR1 is SGDLS and CDR2 YYNGEE. This CDR3 is built from 15 residues. CDR3 region: CASSPQEQMGSPLHF. In nucleotides, the CDR3 is TGTGCCAGCAGCCCCCAGGAACAAATGGGTTCACCCCTCCACTTT.

Many counts were recorded for this clone. V and J are TRBV19 and TRBJ1-1; D possibly corresponds to TRBD1 (5 bases). The germline V and J ends were trimmed by 5 bases and 2 bases, with 9 bases remaining between them. CDR3 length equals 13 residues. Germline CDR1 and CDR2: LNHDA and SQIVND (reference sequence). DNA of the CDR3: TGTGCCAGTAGTTCGACAGAAAACACTGAAGCTTTCTTT. Residues: CASSSTENTEAFF.

Relative to its sample, this clone is medium-sized. The chain uses TRBV19 and TRBJ1-6; maybe TRBD1 (5 bases). The V end lost 5 bases, the J end lost 13 bases, and 30 bases lay between the germline ends. The germline gives CDR1 LNHDA, CDR2 SQIVND (reference sequence). The CDR3 extends over 18 amino acids. The CDR3 spells CASSLKGRDGRGRKPLHF. For the CDR3, the DNA is TGTGCCAGTAGTCTGAAAGGCAGGGACGGAAGGGGAAGGAAGCCCCTCCACTTT.

The chain combines TRBV15 with TRBJ1-3; D is perhaps TRBD1 (6 bases). The length of the CDR3 is 18 residues. Per the germline V gene, CDR1 is LNHNV and CDR2 is YYDKDF (reference sequence). Trimming left V 0 bases short and J 0 bases short, with 15 bases between. The CDR3 bases are TGTGCCACCAGCAGAGATAGGGTACAGGGCCTCTCTGGAAACACCATATATTTT. This encodes CATSRDRVQGLSGNTIYF.

This clone was seen many times. The chain is built from TRBV29-1 and TRBJ1-2; D is unclear. Germline CDR1 and CDR2: SQVTM and ANQGSEA. V was shortened by 4 bases and J by 0 bases, with 6 bases between the two germline ends. The CDR3 totals 12 residues. CDR3 in amino acids: CSVAQSNYGYTF. The CDR3 DNA sequence: TGCAGCGTTGCACAGTCTAACTATGGCTACACCTTC.

This clone was observed a few times. V usage is TRBV12-3 or TRBV12-4 and J usage is TRBJ2-6; TRBD1 agrees at 7 bases. V lost 10 bases and J lost 4; bases outside the gene matches: 10. The CDR3 runs to 15 residues. The CDR3, as DNA: TGTGCCACCCCCCGAAGGGGGCGGGGGGCCAACGTCCTGACTTTC. It is translated as CATPRRGRGANVLTF.

Only a few counts were recorded for this clone. V usage is TRBV6-1 and J usage is TRBJ1-6, with a weak D call TRBD1 (6 bases). The CDR3 has 15 residues. In germline, CDR1 is MNHNS, CDR2 SASEGT. Trimming took off 0 bases at V and 14 bases at J, with 17 bases between the two ends. Here the CDR3 reads CASSEAGGAQLSLHF. The CDR3 DNA reads as TGTGCCAGCAGTGAAGCGGGGGGGGCGCAGCTCTCCCTCCACTTT.

This clone was counted only a few times. The rearrangement joins TRBV19 to TRBJ1-3; perhaps TRBD1 as D (5 bases). The V end lost 3 bases, the J end lost 2 bases, and 8 bases lay between the germline ends. This CDR3 comprises 14 residues. CDR1 is LNHDA and CDR2 is SQIVND in the germline V gene (reference sequence). As DNA, the CDR3 is TGTGCCAGTAGTATCTTGGGGGCTGGAAACACCATATATTTT. This sequence encodes CASSILGAGNTIYF.

This chain connects TRBV19 to TRBJ2-3; tentative D call: TRBD1 (5 bases). V was clipped by 7 bases and J by 1 base, with 9 bases between them. This CDR3 is built from 13 residues. CDR1 is LNHDA, CDR2 SQIVND, per germline (reference sequence). CDR3 bases: TGTGCCAGTAATGCAGGGCGCACAGATACGCAGTATTTT. Translating gives CASNAGRTDTQYF.

The genes are TRBV30 and TRBJ1-4, with D unresolved. Germline V gene data show CDR1 as GTSNPN and CDR2 as SVGIG (reference sequence). The CDR3 is made up of 13 amino acids. V was trimmed by 7 bases and J by 6 bases, leaving 15 bases between them. For the CDR3, the DNA is TGTGCCTTTGACGGTCGGTCGTATGAAAAACTGTTTTTT. This codes for CAFDGRSYEKLFF.